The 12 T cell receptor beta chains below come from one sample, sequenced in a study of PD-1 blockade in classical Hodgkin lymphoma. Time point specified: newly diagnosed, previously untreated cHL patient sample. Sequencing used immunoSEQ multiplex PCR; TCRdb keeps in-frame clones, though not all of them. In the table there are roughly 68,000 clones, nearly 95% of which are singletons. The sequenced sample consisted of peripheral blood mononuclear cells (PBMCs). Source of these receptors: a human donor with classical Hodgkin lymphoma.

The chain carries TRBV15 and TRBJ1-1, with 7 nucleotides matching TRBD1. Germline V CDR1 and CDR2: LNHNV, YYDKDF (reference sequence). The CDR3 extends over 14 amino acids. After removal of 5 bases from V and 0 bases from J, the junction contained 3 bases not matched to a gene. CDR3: CATSLDRVNTEAFF. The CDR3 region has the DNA TGTGCCACCAGCCTTGACAGGGTGAACACTGAAGCTTTCTTT.

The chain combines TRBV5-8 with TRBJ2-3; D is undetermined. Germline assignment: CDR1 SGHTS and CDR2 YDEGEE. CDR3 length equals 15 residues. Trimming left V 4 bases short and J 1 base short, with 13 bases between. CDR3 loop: CASSRARSGTDTQYF. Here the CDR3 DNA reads TGTGCCAGCAGCCGGGCCAGGTCTGGCACAGATACGCAGTATTTT.

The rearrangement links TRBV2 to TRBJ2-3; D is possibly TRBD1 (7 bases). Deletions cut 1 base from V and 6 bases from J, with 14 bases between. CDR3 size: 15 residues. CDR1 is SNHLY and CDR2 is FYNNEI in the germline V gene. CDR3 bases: TGTGCCAGCAGTGAAGATATGACAGGGAGGGATACGCAGTATTTT. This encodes CASSEDMTGRDTQYF.

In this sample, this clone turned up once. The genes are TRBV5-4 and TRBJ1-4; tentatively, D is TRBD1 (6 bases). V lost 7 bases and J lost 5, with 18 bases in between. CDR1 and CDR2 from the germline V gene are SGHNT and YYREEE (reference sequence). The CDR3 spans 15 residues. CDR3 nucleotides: TGTGCCAGCGGAGCCGACGGGGGGCCAAATGAAAAACTGTTTTTT. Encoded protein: CASGADGGPNEKLFF.

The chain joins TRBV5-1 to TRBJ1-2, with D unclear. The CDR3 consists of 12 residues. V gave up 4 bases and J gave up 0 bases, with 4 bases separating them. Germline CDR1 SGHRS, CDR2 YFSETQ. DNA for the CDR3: TGCGCCAGCAGCCTAGCTAACTATGGCTACACCTTC. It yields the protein CASSLANYGYTF.

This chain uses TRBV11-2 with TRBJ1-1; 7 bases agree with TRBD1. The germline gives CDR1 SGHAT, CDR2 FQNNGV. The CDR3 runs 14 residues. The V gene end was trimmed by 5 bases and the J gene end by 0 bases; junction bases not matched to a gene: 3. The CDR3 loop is CASSPGQMNTEAFF. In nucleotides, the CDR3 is TGTGCCAGCAGCCCGGGACAGATGAACACTGAAGCTTTCTTT.

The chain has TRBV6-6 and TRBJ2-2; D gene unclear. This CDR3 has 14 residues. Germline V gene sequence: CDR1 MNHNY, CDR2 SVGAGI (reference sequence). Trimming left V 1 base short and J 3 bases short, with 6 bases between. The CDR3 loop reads CASSYLRDTGELFF. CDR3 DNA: TGTGCCAGCAGTTACTTACGTGACACCGGGGAGCTGTTTTTT.

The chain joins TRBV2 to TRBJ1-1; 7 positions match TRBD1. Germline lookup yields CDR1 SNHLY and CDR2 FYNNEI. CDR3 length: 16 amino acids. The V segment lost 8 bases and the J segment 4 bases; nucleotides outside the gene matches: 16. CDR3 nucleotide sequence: TGTGCCAGCTCAAAGGACAGGTTAGGGTTAGGCACTGAAGCTTTCTTT. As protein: CASSKDRLGLGTEAFF.

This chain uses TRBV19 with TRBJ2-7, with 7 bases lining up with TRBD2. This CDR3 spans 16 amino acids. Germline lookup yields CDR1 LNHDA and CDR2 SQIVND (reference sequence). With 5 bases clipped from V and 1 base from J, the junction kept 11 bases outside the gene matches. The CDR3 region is CASSLSGKGGSYEQYF. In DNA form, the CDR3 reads TGTGCCAGTAGTCTATCCGGTAAGGGAGGGTCCTACGAGCAGTACTTC.

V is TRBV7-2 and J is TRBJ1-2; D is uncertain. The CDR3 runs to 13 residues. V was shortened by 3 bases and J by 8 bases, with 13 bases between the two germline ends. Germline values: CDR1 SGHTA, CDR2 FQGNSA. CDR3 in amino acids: CASSLPTARGYTF. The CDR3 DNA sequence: TGTGCCAGCAGCTTGCCCACGGCGCGGGGCTACACCTTC.

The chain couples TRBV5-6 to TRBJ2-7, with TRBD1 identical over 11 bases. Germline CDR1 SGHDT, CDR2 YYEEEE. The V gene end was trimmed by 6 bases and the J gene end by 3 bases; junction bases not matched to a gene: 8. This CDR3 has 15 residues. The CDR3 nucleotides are TGTGCCAGCACCTCGGACGGGACAGGGGGCTACGAGCAGTACTTC. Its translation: CASTSDGTGGYEQYF. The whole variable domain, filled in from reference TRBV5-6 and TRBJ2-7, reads DAGVTQSPTHLIKTRGQQVTLRCSPKSGHDTVSWYQQALGQGPQFIFQYYEEEERQRGNFPDRFSGHQFPNYSSELNVNALLLGDSALYLCASTSDGTGGYEQYFGPGTRLTVT.

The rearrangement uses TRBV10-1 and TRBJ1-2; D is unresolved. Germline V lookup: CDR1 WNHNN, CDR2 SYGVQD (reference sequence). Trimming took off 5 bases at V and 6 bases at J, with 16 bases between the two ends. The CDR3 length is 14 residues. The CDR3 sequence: CASSPSRNPNGYTF. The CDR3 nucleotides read TGCGCCAGCAGTCCTTCCCGGAACCCCAATGGCTACACCTTC.